This entry lists 27 T cell receptor beta chains sequenced from one sample in a study of T cell responses to AZD1222 COVID-19 vaccine. Here immunoSEQ multiplex PCR was the method, and the copy in TCRdb shows in-frame clones only, minus some. The data show about 150,000 clones, 90% seen once. Material: peripheral blood, obtained 28 days after the second AZD1222 dose. These receptors were taken from an adult who received the AZD1222 COVID-19 vaccine.

This rearrangement joins TRBV19 to TRBJ1-2, with D maybe TRBD1 (6 bases). The V and J ends lost 8 bases and 8 bases respectively, with 12 bases between them. The CDR3 has 11 residues. Per the germline V gene, CDR1 is LNHDA and CDR2 is SQIVND (reference sequence). The CDR3 sequence: CASENRDGYTF. CDR3 DNA: TGTGCCAGTGAAAACAGGGACGGCTACACCTTC.

This chain joins TRBV6-5 and TRBJ1-2; the D gene is possibly TRBD1 (5 bases). Trimming took 6 bases from V and 5 from J, leaving 10 bases between them. The CDR3 consists of 12 residues. Germline loops: CDR1 MNHEY, CDR2 SVGAGI. Here the CDR3 DNA reads TGTGCCAGCAGCCAATCAGGGTATGGCTACACCTTC. It is translated as CASSQSGYGYTF.

The rearrangement uses TRBV5-5 and TRBJ2-1; TRBD2 agrees at 11 bases. The V gene end was trimmed by 4 bases and the J gene end by 4 bases; junction bases not matched to a gene: 7. The CDR3 has 16 residues. CDR1 and CDR2 (germline): SGHKS, YYEKEE (reference sequence). The DNA for the CDR3 is TGTGCCAGCAGCACCCTAGCGGGAGGACCTTACAATGAGCAGTTCTTC. Translated: CASSTLAGGPYNEQFF. Supplemented by reference TRBV5-5 and TRBJ2-1, the full variable domain reads DAGVTQSPTHLIKTRGQQVTLRCSPISGHKSVSWYQQVLGQGPQFIFQYYEKEERGRGNFPDRFSARQFPNYSSELNVNALLLGDSALYLCASSTLAGGPYNEQFFGPGTRLTVL.

The V call is TRBV6-6, the J call TRBJ2-7; 8 bases line up with TRBD2. V shed 5 bases, J shed 2 bases, and the junction held 5 bases outside the gene matches. CDR1 and CDR2 from the germline V gene are MNHNY and SVGAGI (reference sequence). The CDR3 runs to 14 residues. This CDR3 is CASSPLSGAYEQYF. The CDR3 DNA is TGTGCCAGCAGTCCCCTTAGCGGGGCCTACGAGCAGTACTTC.

The rearrangement uses TRBV27 and TRBJ1-5; D might be TRBD1 (5 bases). V was pared by 5 bases and J by 1 base, with 24 bases between. Per germline, CDR1 MNHEY and CDR2 SMNVEV (reference sequence). The CDR3 totals 19 residues. The CDR3 DNA follows: TGTGCCAGCAGTCCCGACGGAGATAGTAGGGGATGGAGCAATCAGCCCCAGCATTTT. Protein product: CASSPDGDSRGWSNQPQHF.

The chain links TRBV6-2 or TRBV6-3 to TRBJ2-3; 12 bases fit TRBD2. Germline V lookup: CDR1 MNHEY, CDR2 SVGEGT. This CDR3 spans 16 amino acids. V shed 3 bases and J 0 bases; nucleotides not matched to a gene: 1. The CDR3 nucleotides are TGTGCCAGCAGTTATGGGACTAGCGGGAGCACAGATACGCAGTATTTT. Its translation is CASSYGTSGSTDTQYF.

The CDR3 loop reads CASSYSEQDYGYTF. Here the CDR3 DNA reads TGTGCCAGCAGTTACTCCGAGCAGGACTATGGCTACACCTTC. This sequence joins TRBV6-5 and TRBJ1-2, with unresolved D. The germline V gene has CDR1 MNHEY and CDR2 SVGAGI. This CDR3 spans 14 amino acids. Trimming shortened V by 0 bases and J by 3 bases, and 8 bases separated the two germline ends.

This sequence joins TRBV5-4 and TRBJ1-1, with TRBD1 as a possible D gene (5 bases). CDR1 SGHNT and CDR2 YYREEE come from the germline V gene (reference sequence). The CDR3 extends over 13 amino acids. Trimming shortened V by 3 bases and J by 1 base, and 7 bases separated the two germline ends. The CDR3 coding sequence is TGTGCCAGCAGCTACGACAGGAACACTGAAGCTTTCTTT. Translating it yields CASSYDRNTEAFF.

This clone has just one count. This chain joins TRBV27 and TRBJ2-1, with 11 bases that match TRBD2. V gave up 7 bases and J gave up 3 bases; unmatched junction bases: 5. CDR1 and CDR2 (germline): MNHEY, SMNVEV (reference sequence). The CDR3 runs 15 residues. CDR3 coding DNA: TGTGCCAGCACCATCGGGACTAGCGGCTACAATGAGCAGTTCTTC. Protein: CASTIGTSGYNEQFF.

The genes are TRBV4-1 and TRBJ2-4; no firm D call. The CDR3 is made up of 13 amino acids. The V end lost 1 base, the J end lost 4 bases, and 5 bases lay between the germline ends. Germline lookup yields CDR1 MGHRA and CDR2 YSYEKL. Here the CDR3 reads CASSQVVKNIQYF. In DNA form, the CDR3 reads TGCGCCAGCAGCCAAGTGGTTAAAAACATTCAGTACTTC.

The V call is TRBV5-1, the J call TRBJ2-7; 9 positions match TRBD1. CDR3 length: 16 amino acids. The germline CDR1 and CDR2 sequences are SGHRS and YFSETQ. After removal of 0 bases from V and 2 bases from J, the junction contained 6 bases not matched to a gene. The CDR3 DNA is TGCGCCAGCAGCTTGGACAGGGGGCAATTTCCCTACGAGCAGTACTTC. Translation gives CASSLDRGQFPYEQYF.

V usage is TRBV6-4 and J usage is TRBJ2-2; no definite D call. The germline V gene has CDR1 MRHNA and CDR2 SNTAGT. The CDR3 is 17 residues long. The V end lost 5 bases, the J end lost 7 bases, and 23 bases lay between the germline ends. The DNA of the CDR3 is TGTGCCAGCAGTCCCCATCCCTCCGGCCAAACGGTCGGGGAGCTGTTTTTT. Translating it yields CASSPHPSGQTVGELFF.

In its sample, this clone was seen many times. The rearrangement joins TRBV16 to TRBJ1-5; perhaps TRBD1 as D (5 bases). The CDR3 is 14 residues long. CDR1 and CDR2 from the germline V gene are KGHSY and FQNENV. V lost 3 bases to trimming and J lost 5 bases, with 11 bases between them. CDR3 amino acids: CASSHGGIDQPQHF. The CDR3 DNA is TGTGCCAGCAGCCACGGGGGTATCGATCAGCCCCAGCATTTT.

V is TRBV3-1 (or the pseudogene TRBV3-2) and J is TRBJ1-1; D possibly corresponds to TRBD1 (6 bases). The V gene lost 4 bases and the J gene lost 1 base, with 7 bases spanning the gap. Germline CDR1 is LGHDT and CDR2 is YNNKEL (reference sequence). The CDR3 length is 13 residues. In DNA, the CDR3 is TGTGCCAGCAGCCGACAGGAGAACACTGAAGCTTTCTTT. Translating gives CASSRQENTEAFF.

The sample holds one count of this clone. This chain connects TRBV24-1 to TRBJ2-1; no clear D gene. The germline gives CDR1 KGHDR, CDR2 SFDVKD. V was pared by 9 bases and J by 6 bases, with 8 bases between. The CDR3 is 11 residues long. The CDR3 DNA is TGTGCCACCGGCTACCCCAATGAGCAGTTCTTC. It specifies CATGYPNEQFF.

This clone was found a few times. This chain connects TRBV10-1 to TRBJ1-3, with 7 bases matching TRBD1. This CDR3 region has 14 residues. Germline lookup yields CDR1 WNHNN and CDR2 SYGVQD (reference sequence). The V and J ends lost 2 bases and 2 bases, in that order; junction bases with no gene match: 0. This CDR3 is CASSEDRAGNTIYF. DNA for the CDR3: TGCGCCAGCAGTGAGGACAGGGCTGGAAACACCATATATTTT.

This clone has at least ten counts. The V gene is TRBV7-6, the J gene TRBJ2-7; perhaps TRBD2 as D (5 bases). The CDR3 spans 13 residues. Germline V gene lookup returns CDR1 SGHVS and CDR2 FNYEAQ. The V end lost 5 bases, the J end lost 5 bases, and 13 bases lay between the germline ends. This CDR3 reads CASSPVEGNEQYF. Here the CDR3 DNA reads TGTGCCAGCAGCCCAGTAGAGGGCAACGAGCAGTACTTC. The complete variable domain, with remaining parts taken from reference TRBV7-6 and TRBJ2-7, reads GAGVSQSPRYKVTKRGQDVALRCDPISGHVSLYWYRQALGQGPEFLTYFNYEAQQDKSGLPNDRFSAERPEGSISTLTIQRTEQRDSAMYRCASSPVEGNEQYFGPGTRLTVT.

This chain joins TRBV7-8 and TRBJ2-7; 12 bases match TRBD2. Germline CDR1 is SGHVS and CDR2 is FQNEAQ. The trim removed 1 base at V and 4 bases at J, leaving 14 bases unmatched. This CDR3 region has 19 residues. CDR3 in DNA: TGTGCCAGCAGCTTAGAAAGGGGACTAGCGGGTGCCGCAGAGTACGAGCAGTACTTC. This encodes CASSLERGLAGAAEYEQYF.

The chain recombines TRBV19 with TRBJ1-5, with D possibly being TRBD1 (5 bases). In germline, CDR1 is LNHDA, CDR2 SQIVND (reference sequence). CDR3 size: 14 residues. V lost 2 bases and J 9 bases, leaving 14 bases between the germline ends. This chain's CDR3 is CASSIPGTARPQHF. The CDR3 DNA follows: TGTGCCAGTAGTATACCCGGGACGGCCCGGCCCCAGCATTTT.

This chain links TRBV7-8 with TRBJ2-1; TRBD2 matches 7 bases. The CDR3 spans 15 residues. The J segment lost 0 bases and the V segment lost 7 bases, leaving 6 bases of the junction unmatched. CDR1 is SGHVS, CDR2 FQNEAQ, per germline. CDR3 coding DNA: TGTGCCAGCACCATAGCGGGTAGCTCCTACAATGAGCAGTTCTTC. This translates into CASTIAGSSYNEQFF.

The chain carries TRBV11-2 and TRBJ2-1; D is possibly TRBD2 (5 bases). Germline lookup yields CDR1 SGHAT and CDR2 FQNNGV. The CDR3 extends over 14 amino acids. Deletions cut 3 bases from V and 13 bases from J, with 19 bases between. The CDR3, as DNA: TGTGCCAGCAGCTTTAAACGACCCGGGAAGGATCAGTTCTTC. Translating gives CASSFKRPGKDQFF.

The chain carries TRBV27 and TRBJ1-1; 9 bases agree with TRBD1. The V gene end was trimmed by 2 bases and the J gene end by 5 bases; junction bases not matched to a gene: 3. There are 14 residues in the CDR3. CDR1 and CDR2 (germline): MNHEY, SMNVEV (reference sequence). The CDR3 DNA reads as TGTGCCAGCAGTTTAGACAGGGGGAGAACTGAAGCTTTCTTT. Amino acids: CASSLDRGRTEAFF.

This clone was seen a single time. V usage is TRBV29-1 and J usage is TRBJ1-1, with D perhaps TRBD1 (6 bases). V was clipped by 4 bases and J by 7 bases, with 10 bases between them. Germline V gene data show CDR1 as SQVTM and CDR2 as ANQGSEA. This CDR3 is 11 amino acids long. This chain's CDR3 is CSVVAGVEAFF. The CDR3 bases are TGCAGCGTTGTGGCAGGGGTTGAAGCTTTCTTT. Drawing the rest from reference TRBV29-1 and TRBJ1-1, the complete variable domain is SAVISQKPSRDICQRGTSLTIQCQVDSQVTMMFWYRQQPGQSLTLIATANQGSEATYESGFVIDKFPISRPNLTFSTLTVSNMSPEDSSIYLCSVVAGVEAFFGQGTRLTVV.

The chain links TRBV6-6 to TRBJ1-2; no definite D call. Germline V CDR1 and CDR2: MNHNY, SVGAGI (reference sequence). V was trimmed by 2 bases and J by 0 bases, leaving 7 bases between them. CDR3 size: 14 residues. CDR3: CASSYDRANYGYTF. The CDR3, as DNA: TGTGCCAGCAGTTACGACCGAGCTAACTATGGCTACACCTTC.

Remarks on this clone: One junction end does not reproduce the germline sequence, and a read error may be involved. The chain couples TRBV29-1 to TRBJ1-2; possible D gene TRBD1, 6 bases. This CDR3 comprises 10 residues. Per germline, CDR1 SQVTM and CDR2 ANQGSEA. This CDR3 is CSDEQGFYTF. The DNA for the CDR3 is TGCAGCGATGAACAGGGTTTCTACACCTTC.

The rearrangement links TRBV6-5 to TRBJ2-1; D not certain. Trimming took off 4 bases at V and 5 bases at J, with 3 bases between the two ends. CDR1 is MNHEY and CDR2 is SVGAGI in the germline V gene. CDR3 length: 11 residues. This CDR3 is CASSFDNEQFF. The DNA of the CDR3 is TGTGCCAGCAGTTTCGACAATGAGCAGTTCTTC.

The chain combines TRBV5-1 with TRBJ2-1, with 9 positions matching TRBD1. The V gene end was trimmed by 4 bases and the J gene end by 6 bases; junction bases not matched to a gene: 8. The CDR3 has 15 residues. Germline lookup yields CDR1 SGHRS and CDR2 YFSETQ. This CDR3 is CASSPTGQGLNEQFF. The CDR3 DNA follows: TGCGCCAGCAGCCCCACCGGACAGGGGCTCAATGAGCAGTTCTTC.